This T cell receptor (beta chain) was sequenced in a study of cytomegalovirus exposure and HLA in healthy donors. Study-wide findings and caveats: Per a prior analysis, the majority of TCR beta V segments were productive roughly 87% or roughly 30% of the time.

The PCR contained 60 Vbeta and 13 Jbeta primers. Method: immunoSEQ multiplex PCR; TCRdb's copy keeps in-frame clones and lacks some. The sample records 150,000 or so clones, approximately 82% being singletons. V was pared by 2 bases and J by 2 bases, with 13 bases between. The CDR3 spans 15 residues. CDR1 and CDR2 (germline): SNHLY, FYNNEI. This clone occurred a few times. Its antigen remains unidentified. Specimen: PBMCs. The sequence derives from a woman aged 40 to 50 in good health and CMV-seropositive. The rearrangement joins TRBV2 to TRBJ2-7; weak D call: TRBD1 (5 bases). The CDR3 is CASSELAGLAYEQYF. DNA of the CDR3: TGTGCCAGCAGTGAATTGGCAGGGTTAGCCTACGAGCAGTACTTC. The variable domain in full, completed from reference TRBV2 and TRBJ2-7, reads EPEVTQTPSHQVTQMGQEVILRCVPISNHLYFYWYRQILGQKVEFLVSFYNNEISEKSEIFDDQFSVERPDGSNFTLKIRSTKLEDSAMYFCASSELAGLAYEQYFGPGTRLTVT.